The T cell receptor beta chain described here comes from a study of PD-L1 blockade in urothelial cancer. In the study overall: It was at some point between 2013 and 2014 that patients started atezolizumab at 1,200 mg intravenously every 3 weeks. The authors examined blood 3 weeks (second dose) and 6 weeks after treatment start.

Noted time point: pretreatment peripheral blood. Every PCR was spiked with synthetic TCR analog templates. This table comes from immunoSEQ multiplex PCR, and its TCRdb copy is limited to in-frame clones, with some not included. The sample lists 30,000 to 40,000 clones, just over 90% occurring once. V gave up 4 bases and J gave up 6 bases; unmatched junction bases: 6. The CDR3 consists of 15 residues. Germline values: CDR1 MGHRA, CDR2 YSYEKL. The sequence was obtained from a woman aged 55-70 years with urothelial cancer. The sample was PBMCs, taken around atezolizumab (anti-PD-L1) treatment. V usage is TRBV4-1 and J usage is TRBJ2-7; TRBD2 matches at 13 bases. CDR3 protein: CASSRGLAGVFEQYF. The CDR3, as DNA: TGCGCCAGCAGCCGCGGACTAGCGGGAGTGTTCGAGCAGTACTTC.